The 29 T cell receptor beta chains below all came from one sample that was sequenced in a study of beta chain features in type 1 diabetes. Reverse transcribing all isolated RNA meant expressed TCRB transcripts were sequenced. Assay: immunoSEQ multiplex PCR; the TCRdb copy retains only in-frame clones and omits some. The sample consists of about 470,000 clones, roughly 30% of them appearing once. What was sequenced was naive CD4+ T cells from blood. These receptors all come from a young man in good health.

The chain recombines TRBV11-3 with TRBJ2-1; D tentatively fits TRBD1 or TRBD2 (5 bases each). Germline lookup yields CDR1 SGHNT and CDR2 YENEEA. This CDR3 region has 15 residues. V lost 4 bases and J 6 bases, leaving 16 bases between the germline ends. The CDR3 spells CASSYRRAKANEQFF. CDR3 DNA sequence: TGTGCCAGCAGCTACAGGCGGGCCAAGGCCAATGAGCAGTTCTTC.

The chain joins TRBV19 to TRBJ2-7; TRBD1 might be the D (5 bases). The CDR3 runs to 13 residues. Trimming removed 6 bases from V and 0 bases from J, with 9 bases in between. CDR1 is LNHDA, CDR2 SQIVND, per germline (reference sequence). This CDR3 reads CASRAQGSYEQYF. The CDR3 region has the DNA TGTGCCAGTAGAGCGCAGGGCTCCTACGAGCAGTACTTC.

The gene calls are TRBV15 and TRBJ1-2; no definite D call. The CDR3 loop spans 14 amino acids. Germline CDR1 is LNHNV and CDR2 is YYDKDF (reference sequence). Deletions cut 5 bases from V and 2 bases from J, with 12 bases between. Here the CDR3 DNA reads TGTGCCACCAGCTCCCGTGGACGGAACTATGGCTACACCTTC. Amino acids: CATSSRGRNYGYTF.

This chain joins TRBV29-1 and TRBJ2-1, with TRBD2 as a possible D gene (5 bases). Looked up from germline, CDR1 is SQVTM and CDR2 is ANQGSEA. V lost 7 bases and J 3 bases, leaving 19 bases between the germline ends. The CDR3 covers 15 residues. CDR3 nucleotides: TGCAGCGCCCGGGCCCGGGCGGGTGACTACAATGAGCAGTTCTTC. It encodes CSARARAGDYNEQFF.

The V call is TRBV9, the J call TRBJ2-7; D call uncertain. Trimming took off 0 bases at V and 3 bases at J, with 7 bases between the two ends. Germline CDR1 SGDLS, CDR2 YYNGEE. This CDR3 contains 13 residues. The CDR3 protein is CASSVVDGYEQYF. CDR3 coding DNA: TGTGCCAGCAGCGTAGTGGACGGCTACGAGCAGTACTTC.

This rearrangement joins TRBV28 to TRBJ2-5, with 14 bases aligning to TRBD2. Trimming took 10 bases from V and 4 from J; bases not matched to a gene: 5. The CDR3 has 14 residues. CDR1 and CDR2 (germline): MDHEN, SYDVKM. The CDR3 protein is CATGTSGSLETQYF. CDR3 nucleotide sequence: TGTGCCACCGGGACTAGCGGGAGTCTAGAGACCCAGTACTTC.

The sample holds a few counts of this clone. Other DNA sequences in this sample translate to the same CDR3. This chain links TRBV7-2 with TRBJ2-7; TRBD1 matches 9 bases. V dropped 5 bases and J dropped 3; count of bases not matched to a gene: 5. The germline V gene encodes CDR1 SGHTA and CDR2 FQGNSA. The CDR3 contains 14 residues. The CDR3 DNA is TGTGCCAGCAGCCATCGGGACAGGGACTACGAGCAGTACTTC. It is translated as CASSHRDRDYEQYF.

CDR3 amino acids: CASSLGTVTGVQYF. The CDR3 nucleotides read TGCGCCAGCAGCTTGGGGACGGTAACCGGCGTGCAGTACTTC. The gene calls are TRBV5-1 and TRBJ2-7; D gene unclear. The germline gives CDR1 SGHRS, CDR2 YFSETQ. Trimming pared 0 bases from V and 9 bases from J, leaving 16 bases between. CDR3 size: 14 residues.

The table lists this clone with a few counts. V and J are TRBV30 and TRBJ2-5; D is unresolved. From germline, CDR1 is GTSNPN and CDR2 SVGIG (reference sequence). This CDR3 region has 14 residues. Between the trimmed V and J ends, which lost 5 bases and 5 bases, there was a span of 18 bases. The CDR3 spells CAWCPYTLRETQYF. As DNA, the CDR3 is TGTGCCTGGTGTCCCTACACCCTGCGGGAGACCCAGTACTTC.

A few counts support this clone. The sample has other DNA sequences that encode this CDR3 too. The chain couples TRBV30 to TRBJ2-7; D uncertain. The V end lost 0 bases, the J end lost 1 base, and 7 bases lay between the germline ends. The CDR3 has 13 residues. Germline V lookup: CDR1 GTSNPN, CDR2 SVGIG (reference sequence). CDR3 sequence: CAWSVGSSYEQYF. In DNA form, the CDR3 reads TGTGCCTGGAGTGTTGGTTCTTCCTACGAGCAGTACTTC. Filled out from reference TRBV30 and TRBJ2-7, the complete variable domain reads SQTIHQWPATLVQPVGSPLSLECTVEGTSNPNLYWYRQAAGRGLQLLFYSVGIGQISSEVPQNLSASRPQDRQFILSSKKLLLSDSGFYLCAWSVGSSYEQYFGPGTRLTVT.

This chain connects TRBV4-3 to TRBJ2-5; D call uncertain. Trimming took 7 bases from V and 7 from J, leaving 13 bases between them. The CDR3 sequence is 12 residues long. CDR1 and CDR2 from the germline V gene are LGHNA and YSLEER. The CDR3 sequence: CASTRNRRTQYF. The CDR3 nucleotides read TGCGCCAGCACCCGGAATAGGAGGACCCAGTACTTC.

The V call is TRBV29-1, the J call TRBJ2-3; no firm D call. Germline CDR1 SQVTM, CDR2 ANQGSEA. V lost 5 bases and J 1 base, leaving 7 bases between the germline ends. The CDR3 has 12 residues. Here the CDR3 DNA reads TGCAGCGTTAATCCCCGCACAGATACGCAGTATTTT. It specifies CSVNPRTDTQYF.

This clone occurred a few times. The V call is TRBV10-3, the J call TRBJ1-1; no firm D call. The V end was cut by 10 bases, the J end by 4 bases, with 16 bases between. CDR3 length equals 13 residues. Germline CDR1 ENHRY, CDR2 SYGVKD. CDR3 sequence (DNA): TGTGCCACCGGAAGGTCCGCGGGCACTGAAGCTTTCTTT. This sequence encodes CATGRSAGTEAFF.

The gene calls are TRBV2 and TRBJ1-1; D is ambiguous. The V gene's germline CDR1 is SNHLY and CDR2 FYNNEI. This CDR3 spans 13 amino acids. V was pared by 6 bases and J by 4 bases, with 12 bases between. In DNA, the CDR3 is TGTGCCAGCAGGGCCCGGGTCGTCACTGAAGCTTTCTTT. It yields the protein CASRARVVTEAFF.

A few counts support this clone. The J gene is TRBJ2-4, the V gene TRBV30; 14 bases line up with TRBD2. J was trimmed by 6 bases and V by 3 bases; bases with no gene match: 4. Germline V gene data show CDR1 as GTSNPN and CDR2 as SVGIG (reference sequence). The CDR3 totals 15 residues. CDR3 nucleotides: TGTGCCTGGAGCCGACTAGCGGGAGGGATAAACATTCAGTACTTC. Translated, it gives CAWSRLAGGINIQYF.

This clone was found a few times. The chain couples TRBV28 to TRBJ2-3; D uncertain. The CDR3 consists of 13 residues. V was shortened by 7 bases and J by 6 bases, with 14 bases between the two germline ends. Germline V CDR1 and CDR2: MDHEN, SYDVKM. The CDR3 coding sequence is TGTGCCAGCACCCCGCCCCAGCGCGATACGCAGTATTTT. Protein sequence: CASTPPQRDTQYF.

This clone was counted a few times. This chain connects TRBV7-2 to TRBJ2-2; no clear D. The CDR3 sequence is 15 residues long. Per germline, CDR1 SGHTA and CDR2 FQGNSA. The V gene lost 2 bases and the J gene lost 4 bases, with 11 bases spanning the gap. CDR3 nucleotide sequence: TGTGCCAGCAGCTTAAACAGAAGGTTCACCGGGGAGCTGTTTTTT. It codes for CASSLNRRFTGELFF.

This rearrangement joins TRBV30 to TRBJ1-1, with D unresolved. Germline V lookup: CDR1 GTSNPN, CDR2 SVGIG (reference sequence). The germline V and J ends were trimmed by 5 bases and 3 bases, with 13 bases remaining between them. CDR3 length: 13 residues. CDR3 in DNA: TGTGCCTGGGCCGCGTTGCCAGACACTGAAGCTTTCTTT. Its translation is CAWAALPDTEAFF.

The DNA of the CDR3 is TGTGCCACCAGCAGAGAGGGTAGCGGCTCCTACGAGCAGTACTTC. It encodes CATSREGSGSYEQYF. The V and J genes are TRBV15 and TRBJ2-7, with D tentatively TRBD2 (6 bases). Trimming took 0 bases from V and 0 from J, leaving 9 bases between them. The germline CDR1 and CDR2 sequences are LNHNV and YYDKDF (reference sequence). The CDR3 spans 15 residues.

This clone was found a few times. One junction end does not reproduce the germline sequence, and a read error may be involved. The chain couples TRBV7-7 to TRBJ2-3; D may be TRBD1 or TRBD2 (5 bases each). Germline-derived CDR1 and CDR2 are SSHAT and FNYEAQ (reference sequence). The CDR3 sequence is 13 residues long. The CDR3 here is CASSLGDTDTQYF. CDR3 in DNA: TGTGCTAGCAGCTTGGGGGACACAGATACGCAGTATTTT.

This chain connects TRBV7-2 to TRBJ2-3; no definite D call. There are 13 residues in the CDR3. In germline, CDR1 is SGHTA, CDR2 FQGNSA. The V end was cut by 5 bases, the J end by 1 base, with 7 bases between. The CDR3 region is CASSGGGTDTQYF. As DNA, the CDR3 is TGTGCCAGCAGCGGCGGTGGCACAGATACGCAGTATTTT. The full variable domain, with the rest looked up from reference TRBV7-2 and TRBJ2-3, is GAGVSQSPSNKVTEKGKDVELRCDPISGHTALYWYRQSLGQGLEFLIYFQGNSAPDKSGLPSDRFSAERTGGSVSTLTIQRTQQEDSAVYLCASSGGGTDTQYFGPGTRLTVL.

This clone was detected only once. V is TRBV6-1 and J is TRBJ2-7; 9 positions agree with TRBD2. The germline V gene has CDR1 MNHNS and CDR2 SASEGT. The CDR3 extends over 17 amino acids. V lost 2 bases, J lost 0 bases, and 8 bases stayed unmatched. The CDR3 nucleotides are TGTGCCAGCAGTGAAATCGGCGGGAGGGCTAGCTCCTACGAGCAGTACTTC. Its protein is CASSEIGGRASSYEQYF.

CDR3 in amino acids: CASSQGGKLFF. The CDR3 DNA reads TGTGCCAGCAGTCAAGGGGGAAAACTGTTTTTT. The chain carries TRBV27 and TRBJ1-4; D possibly corresponds to TRBD1 (6 bases). This CDR3 is built from 11 residues. The V end lost 5 bases, the J end lost 10 bases, and 8 bases lay between the germline ends. In germline, CDR1 is MNHEY, CDR2 SMNVEV (reference sequence).

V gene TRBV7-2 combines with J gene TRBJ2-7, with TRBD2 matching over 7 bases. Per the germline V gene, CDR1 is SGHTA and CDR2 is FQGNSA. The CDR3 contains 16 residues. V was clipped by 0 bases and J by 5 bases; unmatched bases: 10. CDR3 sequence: CASSLAILAEGHEQYF. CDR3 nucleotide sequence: TGTGCCAGCAGCTTAGCGATCCTAGCGGAAGGCCACGAGCAGTACTTC.

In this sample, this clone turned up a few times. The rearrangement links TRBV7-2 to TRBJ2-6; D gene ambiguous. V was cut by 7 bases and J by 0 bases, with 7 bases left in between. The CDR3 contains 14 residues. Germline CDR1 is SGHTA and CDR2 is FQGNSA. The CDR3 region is CASTRISGANVLTF. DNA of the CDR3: TGTGCCAGCACCCGGATCTCTGGGGCCAACGTCCTGACTTTC.

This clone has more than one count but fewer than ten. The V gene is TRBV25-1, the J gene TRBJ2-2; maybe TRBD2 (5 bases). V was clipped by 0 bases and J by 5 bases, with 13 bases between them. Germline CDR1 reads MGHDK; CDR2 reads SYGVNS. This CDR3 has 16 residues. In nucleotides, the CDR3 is TGTGCCAGCAGTGAATATGAGACTAAATCTACCGGGGAGCTGTTTTTT. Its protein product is CASSEYETKSTGELFF.

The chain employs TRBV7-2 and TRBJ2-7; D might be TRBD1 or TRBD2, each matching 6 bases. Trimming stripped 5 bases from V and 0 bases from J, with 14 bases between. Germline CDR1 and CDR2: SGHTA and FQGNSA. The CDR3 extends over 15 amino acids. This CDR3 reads CASSPRGPGSYEQYF. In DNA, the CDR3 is TGTGCCAGCAGCCCTCGGGGGCCGGGCTCCTACGAGCAGTACTTC.

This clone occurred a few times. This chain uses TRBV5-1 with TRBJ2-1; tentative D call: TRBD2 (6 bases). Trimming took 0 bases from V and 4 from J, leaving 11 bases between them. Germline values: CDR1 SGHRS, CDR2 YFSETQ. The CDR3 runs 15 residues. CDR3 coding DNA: TGCGCCAGCAGCTTGGAGTCTAGCGTGTACAATGAGCAGTTCTTC. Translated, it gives CASSLESSVYNEQFF.

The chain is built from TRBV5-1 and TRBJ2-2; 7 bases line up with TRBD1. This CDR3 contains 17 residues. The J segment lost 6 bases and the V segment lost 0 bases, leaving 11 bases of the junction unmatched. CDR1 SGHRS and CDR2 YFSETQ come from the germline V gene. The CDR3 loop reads CASSLVPGTASAGELFF. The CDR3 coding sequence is TGCGCCAGCAGCTTGGTTCCCGGGACAGCCTCCGCCGGGGAGCTGTTTTTT. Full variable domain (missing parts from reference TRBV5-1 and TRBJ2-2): KAGVTQTPRYLIKTRGQQVTLSCSPISGHRSVSWYQQTPGQGLQFLFEYFSETQRNKGNFPGRFSGRQFSNSRSEMNVSTLELGDSALYLCASSLVPGTASAGELFFGEGSRLTVL.